A selection of T cell receptor beta chains follows, all from one sample in a study of T cell repertoires in cytomegalovirus infection. TCRdb fed the reads into MiXCR, producing one record per CDR3 protein. Seen here are some 920,000 distinct CDR3 sequences, around 31% observed once, and the top ten hold around 15%. What these receptors recognize is not known. This specimen was cultured CD8+ T cells from PBMCs, taken from culture after CMV antigen stimulation. These receptors were taken from a human donor in good health (CMV status not recorded). Some clones in this sample may be carry-over from other donors' samples. The CDR3 runs from the conserved cysteine through the conserved F or W. Fields, in order: D gene, V gene, CDR3 protein. The D gene is left open where the match is weak.

D gene: TRBD2
V gene: TRBV19
CDR3 protein: CASAGGNQETQYF

D gene: NA
V gene: TRBV4-1
CDR3 protein: CASSQVEQTEAFF

D gene: NA
V gene: TRBV6-5
CDR3 protein: CASSYEGVSYNEQFF

D gene: TRBD1
V gene: TRBV7-8
CDR3 protein: CASSWDRDPDTQYF

D gene: NA
V gene: TRBV4-1
CDR3 protein: CASSQGWTDGTGELFF

D gene: TRBD1
V gene: TRBV5-8
CDR3 protein: CASSPGDRIETQETQYF

D gene: TRBD1
V gene: TRBV19
CDR3 protein: CASSANQGALAEAFF

D gene: NA
V gene: TRBV4-1
CDR3 protein: CASSRGPQTEAFF

D gene: TRBD2
V gene: TRBV24-1
CDR3 protein: CATSDVGLEDTQYF

D gene: NA
V gene: TRBV27
CDR3 protein: CASSLVGQRGYTF

D gene: NA
V gene: TRBV7-9
CDR3 protein: CASSLVQGRGTEAFF

D gene: NA
V gene: TRBV15
CDR3 protein: CATRGTSYNEQFF

D gene: NA
V gene: TRBV6-1
CDR3 protein: CASSEDRVETQYF

D gene: TRBD1
V gene: TRBV9
CDR3 protein: CASSVNRGQGADTGELFF

D gene: TRBD1
V gene: TRBV5-6
CDR3 protein: CASSQDRGLYEQYF

D gene: NA
V gene: TRBV6-5
CDR3 protein: CASSYSSGPGELFF

D gene: NA
V gene: TRBV20-1
CDR3 protein: CSARDRYTGFEQYF

D gene: TRBD1
V gene: TRBV5-5
CDR3 protein: CASSLWGTPTGGEYGYTF

D gene: TRBD1
V gene: TRBV15
CDR3 protein: CATSKLGTAYEQYF

D gene: NA
V gene: TRBV7-2
CDR3 protein: CASSLGTGISGNTIYF

D gene: TRBD1
V gene: TRBV7-3
CDR3 protein: CASSLNTGGRYTEAFF

D gene: NA
V gene: TRBV6-5
CDR3 protein: CASSYRQPDQPQHF

D gene: NA
V gene: TRBV7-6
CDR3 protein: CASSLGRDGVNEQFF

D gene: NA
V gene: TRBV4-2
CDR3 protein: CASSQVRYQDTGELFF

D gene: TRBD1
V gene: TRBV6-6
CDR3 protein: CASSYVRGPNTGELFF

D gene: NA
V gene: TRBV6-5
CDR3 protein: CASSYDPATEQYF

D gene: TRBD2
V gene: TRBV6-5
CDR3 protein: CASSSRGARETQYF

D gene: TRBD2
V gene: TRBV2
CDR3 protein: CASSEALSGGPNYNEQFF

D gene: NA
V gene: TRBV6-5
CDR3 protein: CASSYPLAEAFF

D gene: NA
V gene: TRBV4-2
CDR3 protein: CASSQRGAPGSGRTDTQYF

D gene: NA
V gene: TRBV13
CDR3 protein: CASSNLNQPQHF

D gene: NA
V gene: TRBV5-6
CDR3 protein: CASRLTGRRYEQYF

D gene: NA
V gene: TRBV19
CDR3 protein: CASSIGVRGTLLYEQFF

D gene: NA
V gene: TRBV12-3/TRBV12-4
CDR3 protein: CASSFIGGLMESEAFF

D gene: TRBD1
V gene: TRBV7-6
CDR3 protein: CASSLQDRGRNEQYF

D gene: NA
V gene: TRBV7-2
CDR3 protein: CASSSSGWQYF

D gene: NA
V gene: TRBV4-1
CDR3 protein: CASSQGSGAGETQYF

D gene: NA
V gene: TRBV27
CDR3 protein: CASSSSKPTVGQPQHF

D gene: NA
V gene: TRBV19
CDR3 protein: CASSNHGSSYEQYF

D gene: NA
V gene: TRBV6-8
CDR3 protein: CATGPLATENQETQYF

D gene: NA
V gene: TRBV4-1
CDR3 protein: CASSQGGKQYF

D gene: NA
V gene: TRBV7-9
CDR3 protein: CASSLVGLNYGYTF

D gene: TRBD1
V gene: TRBV7-9
CDR3 protein: CASSSRDRAGNEQFF

D gene: TRBD1
V gene: TRBV15
CDR3 protein: CATSRDPGTATEAFF

D gene: NA
V gene: TRBV7-9
CDR3 protein: CASSLIGLGDYEQYF

D gene: NA
V gene: TRBV29-1
CDR3 protein: CSVPRLGAEGYTF

D gene: NA
V gene: TRBV2
CDR3 protein: CASITTRGEQFF

D gene: TRBD2
V gene: TRBV11-3
CDR3 protein: CASSFRGLAAHNEQFF

D gene: NA
V gene: TRBV29-1
CDR3 protein: CSPLGGLEGPYNEQFF